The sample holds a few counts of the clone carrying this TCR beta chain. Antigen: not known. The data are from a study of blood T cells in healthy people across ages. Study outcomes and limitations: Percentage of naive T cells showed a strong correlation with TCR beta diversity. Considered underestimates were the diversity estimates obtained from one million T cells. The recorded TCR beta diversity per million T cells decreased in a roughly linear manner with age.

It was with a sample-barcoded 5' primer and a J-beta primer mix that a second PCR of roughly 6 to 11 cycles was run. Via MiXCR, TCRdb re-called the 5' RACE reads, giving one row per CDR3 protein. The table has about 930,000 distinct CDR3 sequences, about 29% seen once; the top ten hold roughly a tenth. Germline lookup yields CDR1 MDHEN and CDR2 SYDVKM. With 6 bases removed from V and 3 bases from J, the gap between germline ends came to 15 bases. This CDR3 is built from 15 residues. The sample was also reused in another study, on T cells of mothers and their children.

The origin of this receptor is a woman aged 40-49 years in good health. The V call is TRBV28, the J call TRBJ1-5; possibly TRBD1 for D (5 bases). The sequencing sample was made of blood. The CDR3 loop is CASRLPGSPNQPQHF. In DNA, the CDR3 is TGTGCCAGCAGGTTACCAGGGTCCCCCAATCAGCCCCAGCATTTT.